This TCR beta chain was recorded in a study of T-cell reconstitution after alpha-beta-depleted transplantation in children. The authors prepared the TCRbeta library with unique molecular identifiers. Each CDR3 protein is one row after TCRdb ran MiXCR on the PCR reads. The sample has 95,000 to 120,000 distinct CDR3 sequences, 5.5% to 7% seen once. This clonotype was detected ten times or more. The antigen remains unidentified. Study findings and constraints: Roughly two months post-transplant, alpha-beta T cells reportedly originated from several hundred graft clones that had expanded. Among T cells one year after transplant, newly produced cells accounted for most counts and diversity. Several patients had high TCRbeta diversity at day 60; it came from surviving recipient T cells and thymic progenitors.

Germline V gene lookup returns CDR1 SGHVS and CDR2 FQNEAQ. CDR3 size: 15 residues. Unmatched junction bases numbered 11, after V lost 5 bases and J lost 14 bases. Specimen: PBMCs, mostly from graft donor cells, collected 360 days after TCRalphabeta/CD19-depleted stem cell transplant. The clonotype was recovered from a male patient between 2 and 10 years old who had a stem cell transplant for acute lymphoblastic leukemia, so the T cells may come from the graft donor. V is TRBV7-8 and J is TRBJ2-1; 14 bases match TRBD2. CDR3 sequence reads: CASSQTSGRGGVEFF. DNA of the CDR3: TGTGCCAGCAGCCAGACTAGCGGGAGGGGGGGGGTGGAGTTCTTC.